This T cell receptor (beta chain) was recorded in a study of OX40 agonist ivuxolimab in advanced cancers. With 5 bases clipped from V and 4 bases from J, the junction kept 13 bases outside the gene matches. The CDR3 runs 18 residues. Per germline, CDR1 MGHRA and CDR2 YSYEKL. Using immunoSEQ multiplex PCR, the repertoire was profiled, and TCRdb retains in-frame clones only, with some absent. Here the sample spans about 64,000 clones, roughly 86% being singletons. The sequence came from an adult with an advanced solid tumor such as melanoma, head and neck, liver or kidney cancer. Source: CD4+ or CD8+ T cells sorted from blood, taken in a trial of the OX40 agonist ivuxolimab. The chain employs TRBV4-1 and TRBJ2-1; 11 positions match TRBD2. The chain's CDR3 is CASSREPGLADRYNEQFF. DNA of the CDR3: TGCGCCAGCAGCAGAGAGCCGGGACTAGCGGACCGTTACAATGAGCAGTTCTTC.